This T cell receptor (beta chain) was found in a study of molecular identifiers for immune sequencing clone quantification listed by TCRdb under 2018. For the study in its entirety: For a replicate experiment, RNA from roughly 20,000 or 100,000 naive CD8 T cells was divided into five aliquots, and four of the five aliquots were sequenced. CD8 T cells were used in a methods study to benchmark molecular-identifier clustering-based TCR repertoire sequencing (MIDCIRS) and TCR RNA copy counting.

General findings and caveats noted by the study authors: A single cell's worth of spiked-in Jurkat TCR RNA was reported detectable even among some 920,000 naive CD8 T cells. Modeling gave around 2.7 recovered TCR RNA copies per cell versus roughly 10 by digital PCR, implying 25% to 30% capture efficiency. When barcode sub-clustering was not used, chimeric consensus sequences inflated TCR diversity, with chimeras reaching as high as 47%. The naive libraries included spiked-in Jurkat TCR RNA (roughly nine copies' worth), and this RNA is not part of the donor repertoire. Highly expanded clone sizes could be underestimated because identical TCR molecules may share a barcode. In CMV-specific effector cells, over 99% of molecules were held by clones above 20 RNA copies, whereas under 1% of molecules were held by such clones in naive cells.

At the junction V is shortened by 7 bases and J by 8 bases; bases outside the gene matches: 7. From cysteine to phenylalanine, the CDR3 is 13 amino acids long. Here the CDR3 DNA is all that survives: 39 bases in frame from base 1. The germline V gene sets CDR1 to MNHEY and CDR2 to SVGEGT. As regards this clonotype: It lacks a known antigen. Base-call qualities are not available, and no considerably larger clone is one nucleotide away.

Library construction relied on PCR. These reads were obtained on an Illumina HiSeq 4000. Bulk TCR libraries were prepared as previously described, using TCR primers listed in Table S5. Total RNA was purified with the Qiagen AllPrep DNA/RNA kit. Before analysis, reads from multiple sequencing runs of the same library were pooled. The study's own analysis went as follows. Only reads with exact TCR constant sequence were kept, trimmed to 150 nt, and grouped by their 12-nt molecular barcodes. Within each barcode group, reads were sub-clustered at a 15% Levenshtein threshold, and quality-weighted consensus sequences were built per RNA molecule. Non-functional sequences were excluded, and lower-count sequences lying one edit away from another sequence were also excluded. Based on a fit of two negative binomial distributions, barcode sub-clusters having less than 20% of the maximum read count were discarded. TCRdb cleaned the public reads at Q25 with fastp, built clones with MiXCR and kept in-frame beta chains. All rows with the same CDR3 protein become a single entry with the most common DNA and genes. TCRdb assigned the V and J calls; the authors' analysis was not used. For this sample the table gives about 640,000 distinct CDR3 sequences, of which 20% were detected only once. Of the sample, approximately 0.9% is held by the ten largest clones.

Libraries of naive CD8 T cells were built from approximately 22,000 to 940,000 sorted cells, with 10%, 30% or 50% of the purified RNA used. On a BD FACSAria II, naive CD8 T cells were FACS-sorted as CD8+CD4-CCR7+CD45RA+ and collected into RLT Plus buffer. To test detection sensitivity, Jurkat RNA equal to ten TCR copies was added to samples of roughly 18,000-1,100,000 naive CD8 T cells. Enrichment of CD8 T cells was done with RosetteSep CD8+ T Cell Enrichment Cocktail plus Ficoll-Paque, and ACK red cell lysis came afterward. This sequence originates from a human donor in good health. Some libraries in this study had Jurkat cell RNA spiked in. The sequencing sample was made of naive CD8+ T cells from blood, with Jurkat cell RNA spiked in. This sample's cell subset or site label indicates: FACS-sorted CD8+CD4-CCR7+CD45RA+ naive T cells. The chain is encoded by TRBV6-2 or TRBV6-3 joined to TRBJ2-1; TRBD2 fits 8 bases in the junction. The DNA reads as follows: TGTGCCAGCAATGACCGGCGGGGGGATGAGCAGTTCTTC. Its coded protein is CASNDRRGDEQFF.